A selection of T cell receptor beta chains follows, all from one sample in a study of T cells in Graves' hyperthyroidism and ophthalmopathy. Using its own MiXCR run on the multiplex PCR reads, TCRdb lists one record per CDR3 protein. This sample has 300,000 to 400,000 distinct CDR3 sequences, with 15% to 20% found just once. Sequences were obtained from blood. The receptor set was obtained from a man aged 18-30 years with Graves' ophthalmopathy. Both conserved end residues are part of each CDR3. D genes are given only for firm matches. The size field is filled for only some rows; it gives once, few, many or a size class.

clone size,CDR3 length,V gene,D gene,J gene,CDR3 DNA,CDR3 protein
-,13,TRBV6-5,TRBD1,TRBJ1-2,TGTGCCAGCAGCTACGACAGGGTTGATGGCTACACCTTC,CASSYDRVDGYTF
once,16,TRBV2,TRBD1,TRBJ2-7,TGTGCCGGCAGCGCCCACCGGGACAGGGGCTCCTACGAGCAGTACTTC,CAGSAHRDRGSYEQYF
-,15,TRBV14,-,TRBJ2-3,TGTGCCAGCAGCCAAGATCACTGGGAATCAGATACGCAGTATTTT,CASSQDHWESDTQYF
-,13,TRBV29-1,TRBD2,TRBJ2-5,TGCAGCGTTGTGGGAGGGGTCGGAGAGACCCAGTACTTC,CSVVGGVGETQYF
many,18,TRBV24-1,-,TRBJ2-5,TGTGCCACCAGTGATTCTTACGACCCCGGGACAAAGAAAGAGACCCAGTACTTC,CATSDSYDPGTKKETQYF
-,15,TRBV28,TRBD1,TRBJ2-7,TGTGCCAGCAGTTTAGTCGGGACAGGGGCCTACGAGCAGTACTTC,CASSLVGTGAYEQYF
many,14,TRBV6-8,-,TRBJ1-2,TGTGCCAGCAGTTACTCAGGAGGTAACTATGGCTACACCTTC,CASSYSGGNYGYTF
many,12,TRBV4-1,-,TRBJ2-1,TGCGCCAGCAGCCACCTAAGCAATGAGCAGTTCTTC,CASSHLSNEQFF
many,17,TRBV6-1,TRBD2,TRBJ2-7,TGTGCCAGCACCCTCTGGACTAGCGGGGGTTTCTCCTACGAGCAGTACTTC,CASTLWTSGGFSYEQYF
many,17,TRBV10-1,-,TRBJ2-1,TGCGCCAGCAGTGATTTGAGGGGCTACGGCTCCTACAATGAGCAGTTCTTC,CASSDLRGYGSYNEQFF
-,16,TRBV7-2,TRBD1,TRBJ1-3,TGTGCCAGCAGCTCCGGGACAGGGAAAGCTGGAAACACCATGTATTTT,CASSSGTGKAGNTMYF
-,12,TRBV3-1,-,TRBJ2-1,TGTACCAGCAGCCAAGTCCCCGCTGAGCAGTTCTTC,CTSSQVPAEQFF
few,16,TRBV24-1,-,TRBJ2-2,TGTGCCACCAGTGACCAAGGTGCAGGTAACACCGGGGAGCTGTTTTTT,CATSDQGAGNTGELFF
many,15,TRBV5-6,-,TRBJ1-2,TGTGCCAGCAGCTTGGCCAACGCGGGACCCTATGGCTACACCTTC,CASSLANAGPYGYTF
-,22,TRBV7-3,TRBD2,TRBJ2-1,TGTGCCAGCAGCCCTCCTGGGACTAGCGGGGGGGCCCTTTTTAGCTCCTACAATGAGCAGTTCTTC,CASSPPGTSGGALFSSYNEQFF
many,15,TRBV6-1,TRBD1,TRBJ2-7,TGTGCCAGCAGTGACCTCCGGGACAGGGCCGACGAGCAGTACTTC,CASSDLRDRADEQYF
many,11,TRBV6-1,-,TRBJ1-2,TGTGCCAGCAGCCCCGGGGCGGGCTACACCTTC,CASSPGAGYTF
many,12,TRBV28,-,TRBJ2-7,TGTGCCAGCAGTCCGATCGCCAACGAGCAGTACTTC,CASSPIANEQYF
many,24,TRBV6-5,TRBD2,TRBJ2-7,TGTGCCAGCAGTTACCCAATAGGGTCTAGCGGGGGTTTCGGGGTCTATCTTGGATTCTACGAGCAGTACTTC,CASSYPIGSSGGFGVYLGFYEQYF
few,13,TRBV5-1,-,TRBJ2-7,TGCGCCGGCAGCTCGGCCGCTTCCTACGAGCAGTACTTC,CAGSSAASYEQYF
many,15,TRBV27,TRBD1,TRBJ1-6,TGTGCCAGCAGTTTAAGCAGACAGGGGACTTCACCCCTCCACTTT,CASSLSRQGTSPLHF
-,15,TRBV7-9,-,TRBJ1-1,TGTGCCAGCAGCTTTCATCAGACATTGAACACTGACGCTTTCTTT,CASSFHQTLNTDAFF
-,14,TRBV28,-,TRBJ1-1,TGTGCCAGCAGCGAAAGACCTGGGAACACTGAAGCTTTCTTT,CASSERPGNTEAFF
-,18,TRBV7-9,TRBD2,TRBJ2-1,TGTGCCAGCAGCGGCCGGACTAGCGGGGGGGCCCCCTACAATGAGCAGTTCTTC,CASSGRTSGGAPYNEQFF
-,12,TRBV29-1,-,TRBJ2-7,TGCAGCGTTCAAGTAGCGCGGTACGAGCAGTACTTC,CSVQVARYEQYF
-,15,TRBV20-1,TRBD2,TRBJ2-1,TGCAGTGCTAGAGATAGGCGGCTAGCGGGAAATGAGCAGTTCTTC,CSARDRRLAGNEQFF
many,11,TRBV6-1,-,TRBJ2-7,TGTGCCAGCAGAGACGGGTACGAGCAGTACTTC,CASRDGYEQYF
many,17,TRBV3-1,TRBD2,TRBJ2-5,TGTGCCAGCAGCCAAGCCGCAGCGGGGGGCCTCAGAGAGACCCAGTACTTC,CASSQAAAGGLRETQYF
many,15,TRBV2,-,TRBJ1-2,TGTGCCAGCAGTGAGTCGGGTTCTACTAACTATGGCTACACCTTC,CASSESGSTNYGYTF
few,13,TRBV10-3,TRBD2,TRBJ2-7,TGTGCCACCGGGACGGGGGGTATCCCCGAGCAGTACTTC,CATGTGGIPEQYF
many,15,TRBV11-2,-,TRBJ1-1,TGTGCCAGCAGCTGGGGCGCCAGAGTGAACACTGAAGCTTTCTTT,CASSWGARVNTEAFF
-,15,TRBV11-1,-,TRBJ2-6,TGTGCCAGCAGCTTAGACCCATCTGGGGCCAACGTCCTGACTTTC,CASSLDPSGANVLTF
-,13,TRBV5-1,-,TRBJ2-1,TGCGCCAGCAGGGTACTAGATTACAATGAGCAGTTCTTC,CASRVLDYNEQFF
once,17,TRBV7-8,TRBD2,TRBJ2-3,TGTGCCAGCAGCTCACTAGCGGGGGCCATTAGCACAGATACGCAGTATTTT,CASSSLAGAISTDTQYF
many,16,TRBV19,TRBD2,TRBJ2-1,TGTGCCAGTAGTCTCTTAGCGGGGGAATTCTACAATGAGCAGTTCTTC,CASSLLAGEFYNEQFF
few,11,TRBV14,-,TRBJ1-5,TGTGCCACCCAGGGATCCCAGCCCCAGCATTTT,CATQGSQPQHF
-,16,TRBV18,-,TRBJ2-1,TGTGCCAGCTCACCTCCCGGGGTTGTGGGGTACAATGAGCAGTTCTTC,CASSPPGVVGYNEQFF
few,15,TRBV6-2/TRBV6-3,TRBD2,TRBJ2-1,TGTGCCAGCAGTTACGCAACGGGGGGGATAGGTGAGCAGTTCTTC,CASSYATGGIGEQFF
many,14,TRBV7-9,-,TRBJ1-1,TGTGCCAGCAGCCCGGTTCTCCTAAACACTGAAGCTTTCTTT,CASSPVLLNTEAFF
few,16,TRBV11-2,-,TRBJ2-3,TGTGCCAGCACCCCCCCGGGGGGCCGGGGCACAGATACGCAGTATTTT,CASTPPGGRGTDTQYF
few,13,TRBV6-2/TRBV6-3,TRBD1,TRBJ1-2,TGTGCCAGCAGGGCGGGACAGCTCTATGGCTACACCTTC,CASRAGQLYGYTF
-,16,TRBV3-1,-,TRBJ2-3,TGTGCCAGCAGCCAAGGGGTGGGCCAGGGCCGGGATACGCAGTATTTT,CASSQGVGQGRDTQYF
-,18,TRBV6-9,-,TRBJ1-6,TGTGCCAGCAGTTACTTGACTAGCGGGGGGGCCGGTAATTCACCCCTCCACTTT,CASSYLTSGGAGNSPLHF
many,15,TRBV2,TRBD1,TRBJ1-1,TGTGCCAGCAATCCGACAGGGGGAGACAGGACTGAAGCTTTCTTT,CASNPTGGDRTEAFF
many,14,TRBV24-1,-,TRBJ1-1,TGTGCCACCAGTGCCGGGACGGCGAACACTGAAGCTTTCTTT,CATSAGTANTEAFF
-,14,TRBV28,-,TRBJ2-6,TGTGCCAGCAGTCCACCATCGAGGGCCAACGTCCTGACTTTC,CASSPPSRANVLTF
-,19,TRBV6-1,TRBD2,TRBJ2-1,TGTGCCAGCAGCCCGAGGGGACTAGCGGGGGAGATCACCTACAATGAGCAGTTCTTC,CASSPRGLAGEITYNEQFF
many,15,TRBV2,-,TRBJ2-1,TGTGCCAGCAGTGAAGCGGGGGGCCGAAACAATGAGCAGTTCTTC,CASSEAGGRNNEQFF
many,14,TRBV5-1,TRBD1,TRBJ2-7,TGCGCCAGCAGCCCACAGGGGGAGGTTAGCGAGCAGTACTTC,CASSPQGEVSEQYF
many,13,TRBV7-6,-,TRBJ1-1,TGTGCCAGCAGCTTAGAGCCGGCTACTGAAGCTTTCTTT,CASSLEPATEAFF
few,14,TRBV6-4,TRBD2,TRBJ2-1,TGTGCCAGCAGTGTTTCACTAGCGCAGAATGAGCAGTTCTTC,CASSVSLAQNEQFF
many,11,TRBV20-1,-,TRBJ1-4,TGCAGTGCTCCGCAGGGAGAAAAACTGTTTTTT,CSAPQGEKLFF
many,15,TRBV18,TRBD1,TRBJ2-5,TGTGCCAGCTCACCACTTGGGACAGGGCAAGAGACCCAGTACTTC,CASSPLGTGQETQYF
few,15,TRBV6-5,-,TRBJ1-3,TGTGCCAGCAGTTACCGTCTTCTCTCTGGAAACACCATATATTTT,CASSYRLLSGNTIYF
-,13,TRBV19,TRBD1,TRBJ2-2,TGTGCCGGTAGGACAGGGGGTACCGGGGAGCTGTTTTTT,CAGRTGGTGELFF
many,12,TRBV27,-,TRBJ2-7,TGTGCCAGCAGTTTTTCTACAGGGGAGCAGTACTTC,CASSFSTGEQYF
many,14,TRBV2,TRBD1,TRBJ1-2,TGTGCCATCCCACACAGGGGGCTCACCTATGGCTACACCTTC,CAIPHRGLTYGYTF